Shown below are 22 T cell receptor beta chains from a single sample sequenced in a study of cytomegalovirus exposure and HLA in healthy donors. PCR was performed using 60 Vbeta and 13 Jbeta primers. The protocol was immunoSEQ multiplex PCR, while the TCRdb copy is restricted to in-frame clones and leaves out a portion. Found here are some 170,000 clones, around 83% of them singletons; the top ten hold 0.96%. Sequencing was carried out using PBMCs. Receptor source: a girl aged 2-10 years in good health and CMV-seropositive.

This clone was detected only a few times. The chain carries TRBV5-1 and TRBJ2-2; no reliable D call. The CDR3 is 12 amino acids. Germline lookup yields CDR1 SGHRS and CDR2 YFSETQ. V lost 4 bases and J lost 3, with 4 bases in between. CDR3 amino acids: CASSRDTGELFF. The CDR3 bases are TGCGCCAGCAGCCGAGACACCGGGGAGCTGTTTTTT.

This clone was seen a single time. This chain uses TRBV5-6 with TRBJ2-7; D gene unclear. CDR3 length: 12 amino acids. CDR1 is SGHDT, CDR2 YYEEEE, per germline. V lost 4 bases to trimming and J lost 9 bases, with 14 bases between them. The CDR3 region has the DNA TGTGCCAGCAGCAGGCGGAGCAATGGGCAGTACTTC. Translation gives CASSRRSNGQYF.

The rearrangement joins TRBV4-2 to TRBJ1-1; maybe TRBD1 (6 bases). Trimming left V 4 bases short and J 6 bases short, with 15 bases between. Germline V lookup: CDR1 LGHNA, CDR2 YNFKEQ. The CDR3 consists of 14 residues. CDR3 sequence: CASSPGWGGSEAFF. In DNA, the CDR3 is TGTGCCAGCAGCCCTGGGTGGGGGGGCTCTGAAGCTTTCTTT.

This clone was picked up a small number of times. The rearrangement uses TRBV10-3 and TRBJ1-5; D gene uncertain. The CDR3 extends over 11 amino acids. With 10 bases removed from V and 4 bases from J, the gap between germline ends came to 8 bases. CDR1 is ENHRY and CDR2 is SYGVKD in the germline V gene. CDR3 sequence (DNA): TGTGCCAAGCTCCTTAATCAGCCCCAGCATTTT. Amino acids: CAKLLNQPQHF.

This clone was seen just once. The chain joins TRBV4-1 to TRBJ2-7, with D perhaps matching TRBD2 (6 bases). Germline V gene sequence: CDR1 MGHRA, CDR2 YSYEKL. V dropped 1 base and J dropped 5 bases, with 15 bases sitting between them. This CDR3 region has 15 residues. The CDR3 spells CASSQVGAGRHEQYF. CDR3 DNA: TGCGCCAGCAGCCAAGTTGGGGCAGGGAGGCACGAGCAGTACTTC.

This clone turned up a few times. The V gene is TRBV6-4, the J gene TRBJ2-3; 7 nucleotides align to TRBD2. V dropped 2 bases and J dropped 2; count of bases not matched to a gene: 4. In germline, CDR1 is MRHNA, CDR2 SNTAGT. The CDR3 covers 15 residues. CDR3 sequence: CASSDGRAPTDTQYF. The DNA of the CDR3 is TGTGCCAGCAGTGACGGGAGGGCACCCACAGATACGCAGTATTTT.

The CDR3 reads CASGLAEETQYF. The CDR3 nucleotides are TGTGCCAGCGGACTAGCGGAAGAGACCCAGTACTTC. This sequence joins TRBV14 and TRBJ2-5, with TRBD2 identical over 10 bases. The V segment lost 8 bases and the J segment 3 bases; nucleotides outside the gene matches: 0. This CDR3 has 12 amino acids. Germline loops: CDR1 SGHDN, CDR2 FVKESK.

The V call is TRBV6-4, the J call TRBJ1-2; D uncertain. This CDR3 spans 15 amino acids. Per germline, CDR1 MRHNA and CDR2 SNTAGT. V lost 7 bases and J 2 bases, leaving 17 bases between the germline ends. The CDR3 DNA sequence: TGTGCCAGCAATCCCTTGAGACACCAGAACTATGGCTACACCTTC. Translated: CASNPLRHQNYGYTF.

J is TRBJ2-3 and V is TRBV9, with 7 bases fitting TRBD2. The CDR3 is made up of 13 amino acids. Germline V lookup: CDR1 SGDLS, CDR2 YYNGEE. The J segment lost 0 bases and the V segment lost 8 bases, leaving 3 bases of the junction unmatched. The CDR3 reads CASDSGSTDTQYF. As DNA, the CDR3 is TGTGCCAGTGATAGCGGGAGCACAGATACGCAGTATTTT.

The J gene is TRBJ2-3, the V gene TRBV5-4; 10 bases are shared with TRBD2. CDR3 length: 15 residues. With 3 bases clipped from V and 4 bases from J, the junction kept 5 bases outside the gene matches. Germline CDR1 SGHNT, CDR2 YYREEE (reference sequence). CDR3 sequence: CASSSLAGVSDTQYF. The CDR3 DNA follows: TGTGCCAGCAGCTCCCTAGCGGGAGTTTCAGATACGCAGTATTTT. Supplemented by reference TRBV5-4 and TRBJ2-3, the full variable domain reads ETGVTQSPTHLIKTRGQQVTLRCSSQSGHNTVSWYQQALGQGPQFIFQYYREEENGRGNFPPRFSGLQFPNYSSELNVNALELDDSALYLCASSSLAGVSDTQYFGPGTRLTVL.

The chain is built from TRBV4-2 and TRBJ1-1, with 8 bases lining up with TRBD1. Germline V lookup: CDR1 LGHNA, CDR2 YNFKEQ. The CDR3 spans 16 residues. The J segment lost 7 bases and the V segment lost 0 bases, leaving 10 bases of the junction unmatched. CDR3 bases: TGTGCCAGCAGCCAAGATCGGGGCAGGGGGCCCGGTGAAGCTTTCTTT. Protein: CASSQDRGRGPGEAFF.

The genes are TRBV9 and TRBJ2-5; possible D gene TRBD1, 6 bases. Trimming left V 3 bases short and J 7 bases short, with 16 bases between. The CDR3 has 14 residues. Germline V gives CDR1 SGDLS, CDR2 YYNGEE. The DNA for the CDR3 is TGTGCCAGCAGCGCAGGGGTGTTAGGGGTGACCCAGTACTTC. As protein: CASSAGVLGVTQYF.

The genes are TRBV7-9 and TRBJ2-3; TRBD2 agrees at 14 bases. Germline assignment: CDR1 SEHNR and CDR2 FQNEAQ (reference sequence). This CDR3 has 17 amino acids. Losses at the gene ends were 5 bases for V and 3 bases for J; bases not matched to a gene: 7. The CDR3 sequence: CASSPKGLAGGTDTQYF. CDR3 DNA sequence: TGTGCCAGCAGCCCTAAAGGACTAGCGGGAGGTACAGATACGCAGTATTTT.

The chain combines TRBV29-1 with TRBJ1-1, with D tentatively TRBD1 (5 bases). CDR1 and CDR2 (germline): SQVTM, ANQGSEA. This CDR3 comprises 14 residues. Trimming removed 2 bases from V and 7 bases from J, with 17 bases in between. CDR3 protein: CSVERDYDGGEAFF. In DNA form, the CDR3 reads TGCAGCGTTGAAAGGGACTACGATGGGGGTGAAGCTTTCTTT.

The CDR3: CASSYGRGDNQPQHF. CDR3 DNA: TGTGCCAGCAGTTACGGCAGGGGGGACAATCAGCCCCAGCATTTT. V is TRBV6-5 and J is TRBJ1-5; TRBD1 aligns across 7 bases. The V gene's germline CDR1 is MNHEY and CDR2 SVGAGI. V shed 2 bases and J 3 bases; nucleotides not matched to a gene: 4. This CDR3 has 15 amino acids.

The V and J genes are TRBV28 and TRBJ2-5; D is undetermined. There are 15 residues in the CDR3. Germline values: CDR1 MDHEN, CDR2 SYDVKM. Between the trimmed V and J ends, which lost 4 bases and 2 bases, there was a span of 14 bases. The CDR3 region is CASSSPFYAQETQYF. CDR3 DNA: TGTGCCAGCAGTTCACCTTTCTATGCGCAAGAGACCCAGTACTTC.

J is TRBJ1-2 and V is TRBV30; D possibly corresponds to TRBD1 (6 bases). CDR1 GTSNPN and CDR2 SVGIG come from the germline V gene (reference sequence). The CDR3 has 13 amino acids. V was clipped by 5 bases and J by 8 bases, with 18 bases between them. The CDR3 coding sequence is TGTGCCTGGGGAAGGTCAAGGGGGTCCGGCTACACCTTC. Protein: CAWGRSRGSGYTF.

The rearrangement joins TRBV10-3 to TRBJ1-3; D remains unclear. In germline, CDR1 is ENHRY, CDR2 SYGVKD. V lost 3 bases and J lost 0, with 12 bases in between. The CDR3 runs to 16 residues. The CDR3 sequence: CAISDNPGSSGNTIYF. For the CDR3, the DNA is TGTGCCATCAGTGACAACCCTGGCAGCTCTGGAAACACCATATATTTT.

This clone was counted a single time. The chain carries TRBV5-1 and TRBJ2-1; 8 bases align to TRBD2. CDR1 is SGHRS, CDR2 YFSETQ, per germline. The junction had 8 bases not matched to a gene; V was cut back by 0 bases and J by 9 bases. The length of the CDR3 is 15 residues. The CDR3 DNA sequence: TGCGCCAGCAGCTTGGCACGGGAGGGCCAGGGTGAGCAGTTCTTC. As protein: CASSLAREGQGEQFF.

The rearrangement joins TRBV2 to TRBJ2-4; no clear D. This CDR3 contains 13 residues. Germline values: CDR1 SNHLY, CDR2 FYNNEI. V lost 1 base and J lost 6, with 7 bases in between. Here the CDR3 reads CASSEESRNIQYF. CDR3 in DNA: TGTGCCAGCAGTGAAGAAAGTAGAAACATTCAGTACTTC.

The V gene is TRBV27, the J gene TRBJ1-5; 7 bases match TRBD1. The CDR3 covers 15 residues. Germline V gene data show CDR1 as MNHEY and CDR2 as SMNVEV (reference sequence). V was pared by 7 bases and J by 3 bases, with 9 bases of the junction left unmatched. The CDR3 DNA follows: TGTGCCAGCAAGACAGGGCAGCACTTCAATCAGCCCCAGCATTTT. Translated: CASKTGQHFNQPQHF.

This chain joins TRBV6-5 and TRBJ1-3; D is uncertain. Trimming removed 6 bases from V and 0 bases from J, with 9 bases in between. The CDR3 is made up of 14 amino acids. CDR1 is MNHEY, CDR2 SVGAGI, per germline. The CDR3 nucleotides are TGTGCCAGCAGCCGCGACAACTCTGGAAACACCATATATTTT. Amino acids: CASSRDNSGNTIYF.